This TCR beta chain was sequenced during a study of cytomegalovirus exposure and HLA in healthy donors (dated by TCRdb to the late 2010s). Background on the whole study: An earlier analysis of several hundred of the donors reported approximately 300 Gb of sequence data and 100 million to 130 million unique TCR beta sequences from about 200 million T cells. Four or five DR-DQ haplotypes were treated as single units for association and clustering because of strong linkage in the cohort. The aim of the study was to test whether cataloging public T cell receptors could identify signatures of past pathogen exposure. In a later genetic analysis, genome-wide SNP genotypes for about 65% of the roughly 670 donors were used, and that subset was treated as a discovery cohort. Across approximately 400 genotyped donors of the cohort, an average of roughly 200,000 unique TCR beta nucleotide sequences per donor were sequenced, and about a sixth of those sequences were non-productive. HLA typing covered class I and class II loci at four-digit resolution. Using immunosequencing, the study profiled T cell repertoires from 640 or so subjects and related those repertoires to cytomegalovirus serostatus. Typing coverage varied by locus: 629-630 donors for A, B, C, DRB1 and DQB1; roughly 560 for DQA1; 600 to 610 for DPA1; 450 to 480 for DPB1. Besides the first cohort of 666 subjects, a separate validation cohort made up of 120 different subjects was used. An early release covering just under 650 HLA-typed donors comprised approximately 290 gigabases of sequencing data and tens of millions of unique TCR sequences. Rather than drawing on any new phenotypic data, the later analysis identified candidate immune exposures from TCR beta sequences and the way those sequences occurred across donors. Every repertoire in the discovery cohort had been generated on one and the same sequencing platform. Donor age, sex, ethnicity and CMV serostatus were compiled alongside the repertoire data. In a later analysis, previously published TCR beta repertoires from some 640 donors were re-analyzed and high-resolution HLA genotyping was added so that TCR occurrence patterns could be studied. High-throughput TCR immunosequencing, statistical association of individual TCRs with disease status, and machine learning were combined to predict cytomegalovirus infection status. An earlier analysis of around 580 of the donors used high-throughput TCR beta sequencing to judge whether each TCR beta V gene segment behaved as functional or pseudogenic. The genetic ancestry cluster associated with self-reported Caucasian donors included about four fifths of the roughly 400 genotyped donors.

Trimmed from V: 5 bases; trimmed from J: 6 bases; junction bases lacking a gene match: 6. There are 14 amino acids in the CDR3, from cysteine to phenylalanine inclusive. Kept here is only the CDR3 DNA, which spans 42 bases and is read in frame from base 1. Sequences MRHNA (CDR1) and SNTAGT (CDR2) are obtained from the germline V gene. The cohort consisted of 650 to 700 healthy bone marrow donors. At the time of sampling, all cohort members were nominally healthy, though unrecorded immune exposures were likely present. The donor was CMV seronegative and belonged to the group of approximately 320 seronegative cohort members. Every donor gave a peripheral blood sample, and the peripheral blood mononuclear cells from that sample were used for TCR beta sequencing. The Qiagen DNeasy Blood Extraction Kit was used to extract genomic DNA from the blood cell samples. Libraries were constructed by the immunoSEQ multiplex PCR assay. For the multiplex PCR, a mixture combining 60 forward primers for TCR Vbeta segments and 13 reverse primers for TCR Jbeta segments was used. A multiplex PCR assay on genomic DNA amplified the CDR3 region of rearranged TCR beta genes. The Illumina HiSeq System was used to sequence the amplified TCR beta libraries as 87-base-pair reads. The original methods were these. In a later analysis, around 80 million unique TCR beta chains were counted across the approximately 620 repertoires, and approximately 9.9 million of these chains were shared by at least two donors. Raw reads were error-corrected and collapsed into unique sequences with a nearest-neighbor algorithm that merged closely related sequences to remove PCR and sequencing errors. To assign V, D and J gene segments, CDR3 sequences were aligned to IMGT reference sequences. For a sequence to be retained, at least a six-nucleotide match to both a V gene segment and a J gene segment was required. A rearrangement counted as productive if the CDR3 had no stop codons and remained in frame with V and J, and every other rearrangement counted as non-productive. Following IMGT convention, CDR3 was defined as the stretch from the second conserved V-encoded cysteine to the conserved J-encoded phenylalanine. Sequences without an unambiguous match to a single V gene segment were excluded from the earlier analysis of about 600 of the donors. An earlier analysis of over 450 of the donors classified V segments as functional when productive rearrangements were above 56.7% and as segregating when the standard deviation between donors was above 5%. A statistical classification framework was built for diagnosing cytomegalovirus status from the catalog of TCR beta chain sequences. In a later analysis, TCR nucleotide sequences were compared against IMGT/GENE-DB human TR gene sequences so that V and J genes could be assigned. Using the TCRdist pipeline, a later analysis assigned CDR3 sequences along with most-parsimonious VDJ recombination scenarios. A later analysis defined each TCR beta chain by its CDR3 amino acid sequence plus V-gene family, and excluded reads lacking a unique V-gene family. In a later analysis, fewer than 650 highly shared, low-generation-probability nucleotide sequences were removed to address suspected cross-contamination and a sequencing artifact. For each public chain, a later analysis derived a clonal expansion index from normalized ranks of inferred template counts within each repertoire. In a later analysis, generation probabilities were computed using a VDJ recombination model fitted to out-of-frame rearrangements, and the results were checked against IGoR. Hypergeometric tests were used in a later analysis to score TCR-TCR, TCR-HLA and TCR-CMV co-occurrence, with a repertoire-size bias correction applied to the TCR pairs. In a later analysis, false discovery rates were estimated by permuting HLA or CMV assignments 20 times. In a later analysis, co-occurring TCRs were grouped using DBSCAN, and TCRdist sequence similarity was added for clustering within HLA-allele-positive subsets. Co-occurrence clustering excluded repertoires with fewer than 30,000 or more than 120,000 public chains, plus five with anomalous nucleotide sharing. Not all clones reach the TCRdb copy of this immuneACCESS table, which keeps in-frame sequences only. Checked studies attribute under half of the gap to unresolved V genes and leave the rest unexplained. V and J calls and clone size are given by that table; D and trimming were obtained from the DNA. For this sample the table gives fewer than 150,000 clones, of which 75% to 80% were detected only once. The ten largest account for roughly 4.6% of the sample.

Summary of the overall study and its limitations: According to a later genetic analysis, donors in an Asian-associated ancestry cluster had fewer N-insertions in productive TCRs than the roughly 670-donor mean. According to a later analysis, parvovirus B19, influenza, CMV and Epstein-Barr virus appeared linked to several top co-occurrence clusters. Roughly uniform sequencing depth across donors was assumed in presence/absence analyses, although this assumption may not hold. According to a later analysis, TCR association rates differed among HLA loci, with DRB1 alleles showing the most associated TCRs and HLA-C alleles showing the fewest. Most CMV-associated TCR beta chains appeared to be HLA-restricted in a later analysis, and the HLA associations seemed to be driven largely by CMV exposure. HLA typing was unavailable for some donors at each locus, so association tests used only the typed subset. Because counts were too low, roughly 18 rarely observed V segments, including chromosome 9 orphons, were left out of the earlier analysis of a few hundred of the donors. An association between a missense DCLRE1C variant and V-gene and J-gene trimming of TCR beta chains was found in a later genetic analysis and replicated in an independent cohort. A cluster of highly shared sequence variants was judged likely to be a technical artifact of the sequencing pipeline. A further reported finding was that TCR beta sequences accurately predicted the HLA-A and HLA-B alleles for most subjects in the first cohort. In a later analysis, 16,951 TCR beta sequences were associated with specific HLA alleles at a false discovery rate of 0.05. In vitro tests confirmed that three of the cytomegalovirus-associated TCR beta chains recognize cytomegalovirus antigens. Broadly in line with IMGT annotations, most TCR beta V segments showed up in productive rearrangements about 87% or about 30% of the time in an earlier analysis of roughly 590 of the donors. Assigning TCR associations to individual alleles was difficult when HLA alleles, especially DR and DQ, strongly co-occurred. Compared with equally common non-associated chains, HLA-associated TCR beta chains in a later analysis were more clonally expanded and had lower generation probabilities. The study listed 150 to 200 TCR beta chains as associated with cytomegalovirus. Some IMGT-functional V segments, including TRBV6-2 and TRBV6-3, could not be distinguished by the 87-base-pair reads and were therefore excluded. Correlated functional status among segregating V segments might be attributable to linkage disequilibrium, but an unknown experimental factor could not be ruled out. The classifier was reported to diagnose cytomegalovirus status with high specificity and sensitivity in both the original cohort and the validation cohort. Most TCR sequences were observed very rarely across donors, whereas some public TCRs were present in many individuals. The authors suggested that the approach could potentially be generalized to other disease states and immunological phenotypes. The only immune exposure information available for the cohort was CMV serostatus. Only TCR beta chains were sequenced in this cohort, and the absence of alpha or paired-chain data limited detectable features.

Comments on this clone: The specificity of this receptor is unknown. No base quality values were provided; no much bigger clone lies one nucleotide off.

This receptor was taken from a woman aged 45-65 years in good health and CMV-seronegative. Sequenced: PBMCs. The chain uses TRBV6-4 and TRBJ2-3; 9 junctional bases match TRBD2. Here the CDR3 is given as CASSQGTSGDTQYF. The DNA sequence is as follows: TGTGCCAGCAGTCAGGGAACTAGCGGGGATACGCAGTATTTT.